This T cell receptor beta chain was recovered during a study of T cells after yellow fever vaccination. About the study: Any fraction with a low cell number was prepared using SMART-Seq v4 Ultra Low Input.

Comment on this clonotype: The antigen is unknown.

Germline CDR1 SGDLS, CDR2 YYNGEE. There are 15 residues in the CDR3. The ends were cut back, 2 bases at V and 4 bases at J, with 15 bases in the middle. General study points: High-abundance clonotypes from the bulk population could contaminate FACS-sorted repertoires. Though weaker, the secondary response peaked faster, on day 5 versus 15. Clones that expanded after primary vaccination mostly reappeared after the booster (around 96% CD4, roughly 90% CD8).

TCRdb reprocessed the 5' RACE reads via MiXCR and lists one record per CDR3 protein. The sample carries some 400,000 distinct CDR3 sequences, around 20% recorded once. The rearrangement links TRBV9 to TRBJ1-2; weak D call: TRBD1 (5 bases). This sequence originates from a man between 18 and 29 years old who received the YFV17D yellow fever vaccine. The sequencing used PBMCs, collected before the yellow fever booster vaccination. As DNA, the CDR3 is TGTGCCAGCAGCGTCTCCGGGACGGAAGGCTATGGCTACACCTTC. This encodes CASSVSGTEGYGYTF.